This T cell receptor beta chain comes out of a study of T-cell memory formation after mild COVID-19. Findings and caveats of the study: The study detected some responding clones in pre-infection memory, suggesting cross-reactive memory joined. Proof of SARS-CoV-2 specificity was absent for the second-wave clones that crested on day 37. CD4/CD8 balance characterized clones contracting day 15 to 85, and CD4+ skew characterized later expanders.

This CDR3 has 15 amino acids. V gave up 1 base and J gave up 1 base, with 10 bases separating them. In germline, CDR1 is SGHRS, CDR2 YFSETQ. In this sample, this clonotype turned up a few times. Its antigen is still unknown. In TCRdb, the 5' RACE reads were re-called with MiXCR into one record per CDR3 protein. This repertoire shows about 110,000 distinct CDR3 sequences, over 15% found once; its top ten account for 28%. The sample comprised PBMCs or a T cell subset sorted from them (not recorded which). The chain couples TRBV5-1 to TRBJ2-3; D uncertain. This receptor was taken from an adult woman who had mild COVID-19 (a few samples of this study predate the infection). Cell type and time point are not known. CDR3 nucleotide sequence: TGCGCCAGCAGCTTGAGTAGCTGGGGCACAGATACGCAGTATTTT. Encoded protein: CASSLSSWGTDTQYF. Full variable domain (outside the CDR3, taken from reference TRBV5-1 and TRBJ2-3): KAGVTQTPRYLIKTRGQQVTLSCSPISGHRSVSWYQQTPGQGLQFLFEYFSETQRNKGNFPGRFSGRQFSNSRSEMNVSTLELGDSALYLCASSLSSWGTDTQYFGPGTRLTVL.